Listed here are 26 T cell receptor beta chains from one sample, sequenced in a study of shared clonotypes between healthy human individuals (dated by TCRdb to 2018 to 2020). Libraries were built with the immunoSEQ multiplex PCR assay. TCRdb holds this immuneACCESS table with in-frame rearrangements only. Some clones are missing; in checked studies, unresolved V genes explain under half, and the rest has no known cause. The sample table contains more than 2,000,000 clones; only one count was recorded for around 94% of them. The biggest ten clones account for 0.14% of the sample. Material: naive CD4+ T cells sorted from blood. The sample's cell subset or site label, decoded: CD45RA+ positively selected. These receptor sequences come from a man younger than 30 in good health.

V is TRBV10-3 and J is TRBJ1-4; D is perhaps TRBD1 (5 bases). Trimming pared 6 bases from V and 5 bases from J, leaving 10 bases between. This CDR3 has 13 residues. The germline gives CDR1 ENHRY, CDR2 SYGVKD. As DNA, the CDR3 is TGTGCCATCAGAAGGGACCCCAATGAAAAACTGTTTTTT. The encoded protein is CAIRRDPNEKLFF.

Remarks on this clone: Other DNA sequences in this sample translate to the same CDR3. The chain combines TRBV18 with TRBJ2-7; TRBD2 matches 9 bases. This CDR3 is built from 14 residues. V trimming: 2 bases; J trimming: 3 bases; junction bases outside the gene matches: 2. Germline assignment: CDR1 KGHSH and CDR2 LQKENI. This CDR3 reads CASSPAGGVYEQYF. Written as DNA, the CDR3 is TGTGCCAGCTCACCAGCGGGGGGGGTCTACGAGCAGTACTTC.

CDR3 nucleotides: TGTGCCAGCAGCCCCCGAGCAACTAATGAAAAACTGTTTTTT. This translates into CASSPRATNEKLFF. The chain employs TRBV7-9 and TRBJ1-4; no reliable D call. V shed 5 bases and J shed 0 bases, with 7 bases lying between them. Germline V CDR1 and CDR2: SEHNR, FQNEAQ (reference sequence). The CDR3 is made up of 14 amino acids.

This clone was found once. The chain employs TRBV6-6 and TRBJ2-7, with 13 bases fitting TRBD2. CDR1 MNHNY and CDR2 SVGAGI come from the germline V gene (reference sequence). The ends lost 7 bases at V and 6 bases at J; junction bases unmatched: 6. The CDR3 has 14 residues. CDR3 sequence reads: CASKTSGRASEQYF. CDR3 bases: TGTGCCAGCAAAACTAGCGGGAGGGCCTCCGAGCAGTACTTC.

The chain is built from TRBV7-9 and TRBJ1-1, with 7 positions matching TRBD1. The CDR3 contains 15 residues. Germline V gives CDR1 SEHNR, CDR2 FQNEAQ (reference sequence). J was trimmed by 1 base and V by 2 bases; bases with no gene match: 4. CDR3 region: CASSLYRGGNTEAFF. In nucleotides, the CDR3 is TGTGCCAGCAGCTTATACAGGGGTGGGAACACTGAAGCTTTCTTT.

This clone was observed once. This rearrangement joins TRBV9 to TRBJ2-7, with 8 bases aligning to TRBD2. This CDR3 is 15 amino acids long. V shed 7 bases and J 0 bases; nucleotides not matched to a gene: 9. CDR1 is SGDLS and CDR2 is YYNGEE in the germline V gene. Here the CDR3 reads CASGSGKATSYEQYF. The CDR3 coding sequence is TGTGCCAGCGGTAGCGGGAAAGCCACCTCCTACGAGCAGTACTTC.

The chain recombines TRBV23-1 with TRBJ2-5; D possibly uses TRBD1 or TRBD2 (5 bases each). TRBV23-1 is sorted into the ORF group, with uncertain function. With 0 bases removed from V and 5 bases from J, the gap between germline ends came to 10 bases. The CDR3 extends over 14 amino acids. CDR3: CASSQSGVLETQYF. CDR3 coding DNA: TGCGCCAGCAGTCAATCGGGGGTTTTGGAGACCCAGTACTTC.

This chain links TRBV7-8 with TRBJ2-3, with D tentatively TRBD2 (6 bases). The CDR3 totals 16 residues. Trimming cost V 5 bases and J 5 bases, with 20 bases left between them. CDR1 SGHVS and CDR2 FQNEAQ come from the germline V gene. The CDR3 spells CASSPLGPTGGDTQYF. Here the CDR3 DNA reads TGTGCCAGCAGCCCCCTGGGCCCTACCGGGGGAGATACGCAGTATTTT.

This CDR3 reads CASSPFAGKTDTQYF. CDR3 sequence (DNA): TGTGCCAGCAGCCCGTTCGCGGGGAAGACAGATACGCAGTATTTT. This chain connects TRBV6-5 to TRBJ2-3, with D possibly TRBD2 on 6 matching bases. Per the germline V gene, CDR1 is MNHEY and CDR2 is SVGAGI. The CDR3 length is 15 residues. V was shortened by 6 bases and J by 3 bases, with 16 bases between the two germline ends.

The V gene is TRBV2, the J gene TRBJ2-7, with a tentative D call TRBD2 (5 bases). The CDR3 loop spans 13 amino acids. The germline V and J ends were trimmed by 5 bases and 4 bases, with 12 bases remaining between them. The germline V gene has CDR1 SNHLY and CDR2 FYNNEI. For the CDR3, the DNA is TGTGCCAGCAGTCTCGCAGGACTGTACGAGCAGTACTTC. Translated: CASSLAGLYEQYF.

The chain is built from TRBV4-3 and TRBJ1-4; tentative D call: TRBD1 (5 bases). CDR1 is LGHNA and CDR2 is YSLEER in the germline V gene. V gave up 4 bases and J gave up 4 bases, with 7 bases separating them. This CDR3 is built from 13 residues. CDR3 in DNA: TGCGCCAGCAGCCGGGACCTTAATGAAAAACTGTTTTTT. Its translation: CASSRDLNEKLFF.

The V call is TRBV6-1, the J call TRBJ2-7; 7 nucleotides align to TRBD1. CDR3 size: 15 residues. Germline V CDR1 and CDR2: MNHNS, SASEGT. V gave up 4 bases and J gave up 0 bases; unmatched junction bases: 6. The CDR3 DNA reads as TGTGCCAGCAGTGCGCGGACAGGCGGCTCCTACGAGCAGTACTTC. The encoded protein is CASSARTGGSYEQYF.

The gene calls are TRBV5-1 and TRBJ1-1; D uncertain. Germline values: CDR1 SGHRS, CDR2 YFSETQ. This CDR3 comprises 15 residues. V was shortened by 6 bases and J by 1 base, with 16 bases between the two germline ends. CDR3 in DNA: TGCGCCAGCAACCAGCACGGGGAGGGGAACACTGAAGCTTTCTTT. Its translation is CASNQHGEGNTEAFF. Combining the CDR3 with reference TRBV5-1 and TRBJ1-1 gives the whole variable domain KAGVTQTPRYLIKTRGQQVTLSCSPISGHRSVSWYQQTPGQGLQFLFEYFSETQRNKGNFPGRFSGRQFSNSRSEMNVSTLELGDSALYLCASNQHGEGNTEAFFGQGTRLTVV.

The chain joins TRBV11-2 to TRBJ2-7, with 7 bases identical to TRBD2. CDR3 size: 17 residues. Trimming cost V 4 bases and J 6 bases; bases outside gene matches: 18. Germline V gene lookup returns CDR1 SGHAT and CDR2 FQNNGV. The CDR3 is CASSSGTWGGGRSEQYF. CDR3 nucleotides: TGTGCCAGCAGCTCTGGGACCTGGGGGGGAGGGAGGAGCGAGCAGTACTTC.

This clone was seen once. This chain joins TRBV10-3 and TRBJ2-5; 13 bases agree with TRBD2. From germline, CDR1 is ENHRY and CDR2 SYGVKD. The CDR3 sequence is 18 residues long. With 0 bases clipped from V and 0 bases from J, the junction kept 4 bases outside the gene matches. As DNA, the CDR3 is TGTGCCATCAGTGAGTCGGGACTAGCGGGATGGAACCAAGAGACCCAGTACTTC. This codes for CAISESGLAGWNQETQYF.

The chain links TRBV25-1 to TRBJ1-2, with D possibly TRBD1 on 5 matching bases. CDR3 size: 17 residues. Trimming shortened V by 1 base and J by 7 bases, and 22 bases separated the two germline ends. CDR1 MGHDK and CDR2 SYGVNS come from the germline V gene. The CDR3 loop is CASSEFGPSGTPRGYTF. CDR3 coding DNA: TGTGCCAGCAGTGAATTCGGGCCCTCGGGGACGCCGCGTGGCTACACCTTC.

The chain is built from TRBV7-2 and TRBJ2-7; 7 positions match TRBD2. V lost 2 bases and J lost 2; bases outside the gene matches: 3. The V gene's germline CDR1 is SGHTA and CDR2 FQGNSA. The CDR3 loop spans 14 amino acids. CDR3 coding DNA: TGTGCCAGCAGCTTATCCGCGGGAGCCTACGAGCAGTACTTC. Translation gives CASSLSAGAYEQYF. Full variable domain (outside the CDR3, taken from reference TRBV7-2 and TRBJ2-7): GAGVSQSPSNKVTEKGKDVELRCDPISGHTALYWYRQSLGQGLEFLIYFQGNSAPDKSGLPSDRFSAERTGGSVSTLTIQRTQQEDSAVYLCASSLSAGAYEQYFGPGTRLTVT.

The genes are TRBV30 and TRBJ2-7, with D unresolved. Germline CDR1 and CDR2: GTSNPN and SVGIG (reference sequence). Trimming took 3 bases from V and 3 from J, leaving 9 bases between them. The CDR3 is made up of 12 amino acids. CDR3 sequence: CAWSPFSYEQYF. The CDR3 region has the DNA TGTGCCTGGAGCCCTTTTAGCTACGAGCAGTACTTC.

V usage is TRBV11-3 and J usage is TRBJ1-2; possible D gene TRBD1, 6 bases. The CDR3 runs to 16 residues. Trimming pared 0 bases from V and 3 bases from J, leaving 14 bases between. Germline CDR1 is SGHNT and CDR2 is YENEEA. CDR3 sequence reads: CASSLDRGGEDYGYTF. In DNA form, the CDR3 reads TGTGCCAGCAGCTTAGATCGGGGGGGCGAGGACTATGGCTACACCTTC.

This clone was counted a single time. The chain's CDR3 is CASRLNRVANEKLFF. DNA of the CDR3: TGTGCCAGCAGGCTGAACAGGGTCGCTAATGAAAAACTGTTTTTT. This sequence joins TRBV27 and TRBJ1-4; D perhaps matches TRBD1 (6 bases). CDR3 length equals 15 residues. Trimming stripped 6 bases from V and 3 bases from J, with 14 bases between. CDR1 is MNHEY, CDR2 SMNVEV, per germline (reference sequence). Full variable domain (missing parts from reference TRBV27 and TRBJ1-4): EAQVTQNPRYLITVTGKKLTVTCSQNMNHEYMSWYRQDPGLGLRQIYYSMNVEVTDKGDVPEGYKVSRKEKRNFPLILESPSPNQTSLYFCASRLNRVANEKLFFGSGTQLSVL.

CDR3 DNA: TGTGCCAGCAGCTTAGATGGGGCGGGAGCCAGCACAGATACGCAGTATTTT. Translation: CASSLDGAGASTDTQYF. The chain recombines TRBV11-2 with TRBJ2-3; TRBD2 matches 7 bases. Germline assignment: CDR1 SGHAT and CDR2 FQNNGV. V was clipped by 0 bases and J by 0 bases; unmatched bases: 6. The CDR3 is 17 residues long. The full variable domain, completed using reference TRBV11-2 and TRBJ2-3, is EAGVAQSPRYKIIEKRQSVAFWCNPISGHATLYWYQQILGQGPKLLIQFQNNGVVDDSQLPKDRFSAERLKGVDSTLKIQPAKLEDSAVYLCASSLDGAGASTDTQYFGPGTRLTVL.

The J gene is TRBJ1-4, the V gene TRBV7-9; a weak D match, TRBD1 (6 bases). The CDR3 totals 17 residues. From germline, CDR1 is SEHNR and CDR2 FQNEAQ (reference sequence). Trimming cost V 0 bases and J 0 bases, with 11 bases left between them. CDR3: CASSLAQAGATNEKLFF. CDR3 nucleotides: TGTGCCAGCAGCTTAGCTCAGGCAGGGGCAACTAATGAAAAACTGTTTTTT. Supplemented by reference TRBV7-9 and TRBJ1-4, the full variable domain reads DTGVSQNPRHKITKRGQNVTFRCDPISEHNRLYWYRQTLGQGPEFLTYFQNEAQLEKSRLLSDRFSAERPKGSFSTLEIQRTEQGDSAMYLCASSLAQAGATNEKLFFGSGTQLSVL.

The chain is built from TRBV7-9 and TRBJ2-6, with D perhaps matching TRBD1 (6 bases). Trimming pared 4 bases from V and 0 bases from J, leaving 13 bases between. Germline-derived CDR1 and CDR2 are SEHNR and FQNEAQ (reference sequence). The CDR3 has 17 amino acids. CDR3 in amino acids: CASSYREKSSGANVLTF. The CDR3 DNA is TGTGCCAGCAGCTACAGGGAAAAGAGCTCTGGGGCCAACGTCCTGACTTTC.

The chain joins TRBV6-5 to TRBJ1-2; 11 bases match TRBD1. The V gene end was trimmed by 6 bases and the J gene end by 3 bases; junction bases not matched to a gene: 6. The CDR3 is 15 amino acids. CDR1 and CDR2 (germline): MNHEY, SVGAGI. CDR3 sequence (DNA): TGTGCCAGCAGCCCCGGGACAGGGGGTTACTATGGCTACACCTTC. It encodes CASSPGTGGYYGYTF.

CDR3 bases: TGTGCCAGCAGCTTACGGTGGGGACAGGGGGTTAGTGGTGAAAAACTGTTTTTT. Residues: CASSLRWGQGVSGEKLFF. The chain couples TRBV11-2 to TRBJ1-4; TRBD1 matches at 11 bases. V dropped 2 bases and J dropped 7; count of bases not matched to a gene: 12. The CDR3 is 18 residues long. The V gene's germline CDR1 is SGHAT and CDR2 FQNNGV.

With regard to this clone: This sample includes further DNA sequences coding for the same CDR3. The J gene is TRBJ1-2, the V gene TRBV14; D is unclear. CDR3 length: 12 residues. V was clipped by 1 base and J by 6 bases, with 6 bases between them. In germline, CDR1 is SGHDN, CDR2 FVKESK. CDR3 coding DNA: TGTGCCAGCAGCCAAGTACCCAATGGCTACACCTTC. This sequence encodes CASSQVPNGYTF.